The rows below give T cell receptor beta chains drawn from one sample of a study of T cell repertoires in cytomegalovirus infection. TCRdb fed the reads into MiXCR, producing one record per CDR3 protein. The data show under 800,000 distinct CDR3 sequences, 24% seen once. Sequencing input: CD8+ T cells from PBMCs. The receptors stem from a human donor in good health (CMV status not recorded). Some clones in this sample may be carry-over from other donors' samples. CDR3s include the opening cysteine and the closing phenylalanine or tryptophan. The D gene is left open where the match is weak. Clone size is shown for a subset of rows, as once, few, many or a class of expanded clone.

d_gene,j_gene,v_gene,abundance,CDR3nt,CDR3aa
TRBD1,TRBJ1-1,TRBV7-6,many,TGTGCCAGCAGCCTCGAGGGACAGGGCGGCTGGAAAGCTTTCTTT,CASSLEGQGGWKAFF
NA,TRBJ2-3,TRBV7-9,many,TGTGCCAGCAGCTTAACACCGGGGATCCCAGATACGCAGTATTTT,CASSLTPGIPDTQYF
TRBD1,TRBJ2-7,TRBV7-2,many,TGTGCCAGCAGCCTCTCCGGGACAGGGGGGGACTACGAGCAGTACTTC,CASSLSGTGGDYEQYF
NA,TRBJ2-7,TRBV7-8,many,TGTGCCAGCAGCTTAGCTTACGTCGCACGGGGAGAGCAGTACTTC,CASSLAYVARGEQYF
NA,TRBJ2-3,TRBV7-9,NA,TGTGCCAGCAGCTTAGCGACAGGACTTCATAGCACAGATACGCAGTATTTT,CASSLATGLHSTDTQYF
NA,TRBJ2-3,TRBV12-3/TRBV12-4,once,TGTGCCCAAAACAGGGTTGCCGATACGCAGTATTTT,CAQNRVADTQYF
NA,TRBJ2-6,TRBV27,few,NA,CASSILAGNLANVLTF
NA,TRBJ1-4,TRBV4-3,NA,TGCGCCAGCAGCCAGGCCCGTTTAGGGGACGAAAAACTGTTTTTT,CASSQARLGDEKLFF
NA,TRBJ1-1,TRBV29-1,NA,TGCAGCGTTGAAGATTCAGGGGACTTGAACACTGAAGCTTTCTTT,CSVEDSGDLNTEAFF
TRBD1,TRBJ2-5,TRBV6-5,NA,TGTGCCAGCAGTCCCCGGACAGGGGGCGAGGAGACCCAGTACTTC,CASSPRTGGEETQYF
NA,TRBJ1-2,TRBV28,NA,TGTGCCAGCAGCCCTATGGGAGGGTCCAACTATGGCTACAACTTC,CASSPMGGSNYGYNF
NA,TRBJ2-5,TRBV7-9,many,TGTGCCAGCAGTAAAGAGACCCAGTACTTC,CASSKETQYF
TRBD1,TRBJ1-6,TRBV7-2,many,TGTGCCAGCAGCTTATCCTCGGGACAGGGGAGGTCACCCCTCCACTTT,CASSLSSGQGRSPLHF
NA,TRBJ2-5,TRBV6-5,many,TGTGCCAGCAGTTACTCTTGGCGTGGAGAGACCCAGTACTTC,CASSYSWRGETQYF
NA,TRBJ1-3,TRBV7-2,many,TGTGCCAGCAGCTTAGCCCCCTGGCAGGGCGCTGGAAACACCATATATTTT,CASSLAPWQGAGNTIYF
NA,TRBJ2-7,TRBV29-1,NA,TGCAGCGTTTACGACGGTTCCTACGAGCAGTACTTC,CSVYDGSYEQYF
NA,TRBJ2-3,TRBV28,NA,TGTGCCAGCAGTTTAAGGGCCCCCACAGATACGCAGTATTTT,CASSLRAPTDTQYF
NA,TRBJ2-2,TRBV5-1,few,TGCGCCAGCAGCTTGCGGCAGCCCGAGAACACCGGGGAGCTGTTTTTT,CASSLRQPENTGELFF
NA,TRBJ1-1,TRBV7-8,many,TGTGCCAGCAGTCGGACAGATAACACTGAAGCTTTCTTT,CASSRTDNTEAFF
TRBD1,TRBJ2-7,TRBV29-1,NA,TGCAGCGTTGGGATGGCAGGGGGATACGAGCAGTACTTC,CSVGMAGGYEQYF
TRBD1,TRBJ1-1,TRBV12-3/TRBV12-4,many,TGTGCCAGCAGTTTAGGGACAGGGACGACTGAAGCTTTCTTT,CASSLGTGTTEAFF
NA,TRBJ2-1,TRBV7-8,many,TGTGCCAGCAGCTTAGTCACGGGGGAGATCTACAATGAGCAGTTCTTC,CASSLVTGEIYNEQFF
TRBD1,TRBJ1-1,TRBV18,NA,TGTGCCAGCTCTCCATCTAGAGGGGGCATGAACACTGAAGCTTTCTTT,CASSPSRGGMNTEAFF
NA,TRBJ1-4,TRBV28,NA,TGTGCCAGCATTTCAGGGCCACAGCAAAAGGAAAAACTGTTTTTT,CASISGPQQKEKLFF
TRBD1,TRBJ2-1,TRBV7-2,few,TGTGCCAGCAGCTACCGGGACAGGGGCTCTAATGAGCAGTTCTTC,CASSYRDRGSNEQFF
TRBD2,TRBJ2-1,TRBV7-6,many,TGTGCCAGCAGCTCGGGGACTAGCGGGGTGTACAATGAGCAGTTCTTC,CASSSGTSGVYNEQFF
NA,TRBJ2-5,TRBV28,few,TGTGCCAGCAGTGAACTGACTGAAACTCAAGAGACCCAGTACTTC,CASSELTETQETQYF
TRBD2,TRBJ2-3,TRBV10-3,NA,TGTGCCATCAGTAAAATAGCGGGGGATAGCACAGATACGCAGTATTTT,CAISKIAGDSTDTQYF